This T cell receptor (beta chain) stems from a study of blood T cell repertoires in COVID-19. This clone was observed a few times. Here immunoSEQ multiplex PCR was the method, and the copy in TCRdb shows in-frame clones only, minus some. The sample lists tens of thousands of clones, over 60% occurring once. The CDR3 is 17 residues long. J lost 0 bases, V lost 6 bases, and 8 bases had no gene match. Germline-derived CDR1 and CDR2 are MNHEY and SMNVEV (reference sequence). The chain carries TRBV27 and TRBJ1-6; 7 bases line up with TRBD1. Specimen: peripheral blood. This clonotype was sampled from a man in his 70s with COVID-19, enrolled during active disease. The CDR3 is CASSINRGSSYNSPLHF. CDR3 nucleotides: TGTGCCAGCAGCATTAACAGGGGTAGCTCCTATAATTCACCCCTCCACTTT.